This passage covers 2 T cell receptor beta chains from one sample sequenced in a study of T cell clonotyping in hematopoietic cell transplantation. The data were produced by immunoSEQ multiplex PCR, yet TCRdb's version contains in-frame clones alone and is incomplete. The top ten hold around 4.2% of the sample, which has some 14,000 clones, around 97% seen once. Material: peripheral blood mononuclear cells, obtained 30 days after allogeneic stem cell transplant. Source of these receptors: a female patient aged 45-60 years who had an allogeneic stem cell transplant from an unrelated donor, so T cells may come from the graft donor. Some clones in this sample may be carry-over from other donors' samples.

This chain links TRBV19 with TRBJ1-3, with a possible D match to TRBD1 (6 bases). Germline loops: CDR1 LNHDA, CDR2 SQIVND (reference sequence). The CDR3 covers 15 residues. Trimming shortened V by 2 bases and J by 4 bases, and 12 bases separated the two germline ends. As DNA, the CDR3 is TGTGCCAGTAGTATACTTACAGGGTCCGGAAACACCATATATTTT. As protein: CASSILTGSGNTIYF.

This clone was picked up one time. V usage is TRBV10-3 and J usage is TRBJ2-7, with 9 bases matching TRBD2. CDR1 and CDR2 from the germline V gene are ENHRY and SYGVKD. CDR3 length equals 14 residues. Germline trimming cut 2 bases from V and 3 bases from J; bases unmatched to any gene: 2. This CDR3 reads CAISEVAGDYEQYF. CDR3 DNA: TGTGCCATCAGTGAGGTAGCGGGGGACTACGAGCAGTACTTC.